This TCR beta chain was sequenced during a study of T cell responses to AZD1222 COVID-19 vaccine. Broader study findings: Baseline seropositivity characterized only a handful of AZD1222 recipients.

Looked up from germline, CDR1 is SGHRS and CDR2 is YFSETQ. The CDR3 spans 13 residues. Trimming removed 2 bases at V and 1 base at J, with 6 bases between. Concerning this clone: Antigen: not known.

Generated by immunoSEQ multiplex PCR, the TCRdb table keeps only in-frame clones and is missing some. The sample records approximately 140,000 clones, 75% to 95% being singletons. This receptor was taken from an adult who received the MenACWY meningococcal vaccine as a control. The V call is TRBV5-1, the J call TRBJ1-2; no clear D gene. Sequenced here: peripheral blood, sampled 28 days after the second dose of the MenACWY control vaccine. This CDR3 reads CASSLGDNYGYTF. CDR3 DNA sequence: TGCGCCAGCAGCTTAGGTGATAACTATGGCTACACCTTC. The entire variable domain, with the rest obtained from reference TRBV5-1 and TRBJ1-2, is as follows: KAGVTQTPRYLIKTRGQQVTLSCSPISGHRSVSWYQQTPGQGLQFLFEYFSETQRNKGNFPGRFSGRQFSNSRSEMNVSTLELGDSALYLCASSLGDNYGYTFGSGTRLTVV.